This T cell receptor beta chain originates from a study of blood T cells in healthy people across ages. Then a second PCR, running roughly 7 to 11 cycles, was carried out with a sample-barcoded 5' primer and a J-beta primer mix. Via MiXCR, TCRdb re-called the 5' RACE reads, giving one row per CDR3 protein. The table includes 1.5 million to 2 million distinct CDR3 sequences, about two fifths detected once. Each sample gave at least 6 million isolated PBMCs. CDR3 length: 15 amino acids. Germline V gene data show CDR1 as MNHNS and CDR2 as SASEGT. Trimming cost V 6 bases and J 4 bases, with 17 bases left between them. Broader study findings: A strong correlation between TCR beta diversity and naive T cell percentage was seen. The fall in TCR beta diversity per million T cells was roughly linear with age.

As to this clonotype: Its antigen is not identified.

The sample was blood. The rearrangement joins TRBV6-1 to TRBJ2-3, with D tentatively TRBD2 (6 bases). The TCR comes from a human donor in good health. The CDR3, as DNA: TGTGCCAGCAGCCCCCGAGCATGGGAGGCAGATACGCAGTATTTT. Translating it yields CASSPRAWEADTQYF.